This TCR beta chain was captured by sequencing in a study of blood T cell repertoires in COVID-19. Study as a whole: The analysed material was cDNA or gDNA that came from T cells, B-cell-depleted T cells, or PBMCs.

Looked up from germline, CDR1 is MDHEN and CDR2 is SYDVKM. Trimming took 2 bases from V and 6 from J, leaving 20 bases between them. The CDR3 contains 17 residues. Here immunoSEQ multiplex PCR was the method, and the copy in TCRdb shows in-frame clones only, minus some. The sample has 210,000 or so clones; roughly 80% are singletons. The source material was peripheral blood. The TCR was taken from a human donor in a cohort sampled during active COVID-19. The chain carries TRBV28 and TRBJ1-3, with D tentatively TRBD1 (5 bases). In DNA, the CDR3 is TGTGCCAGCAGTTTAGTCCCCCTCATTGACAGCGAAAACACCATATATTTT. Its translation is CASSLVPLIDSENTIYF.